A selection of T cell receptor beta chains follows, all from one sample in a study of shared clonotypes between healthy human individuals. The repertoire was sequenced with immunoSEQ multiplex PCR; TCRdb's copy has only in-frame clones and lacks some. The sample shows 470,000 or so clones, 81% of them seen only once. Specimen: PBMCs. Receptors originate from a woman between 40 and 50 years old in good health. Some clones in this sample may be carry-over from other donors' samples. Both conserved end residues are part of each CDR3. A D gene is named only where the DNA matches it firmly. Size tells how often a clone was seen (once, few, many) or the class of an expanded clone, and some rows leave it out.

V gene: TRBV6-1
clone size: many
J gene: TRBJ2-1
D gene: TRBD1
CDR3 protein: CASSESPGQGKDEQFF
CDR3 DNA: TGTGCCAGCAGTGAATCTCCGGGACAGGGCAAGGATGAGCAGTTCTTC

V gene: TRBV5-1
clone size: NA
J gene: TRBJ2-1
D gene: NA
CDR3 protein: CASSLAEGAVNPWFF
CDR3 DNA: TGCGCCAGCAGCTTGGCCGAAGGGGCGGTTAACCCGTGGTTCTTC

V gene: TRBV5-1
clone size: NA
J gene: TRBJ2-7
D gene: TRBD1
CDR3 protein: CASSLAGQTIYEQYF
CDR3 DNA: TGCGCCAGCAGCTTGGCGGGACAGACCATCTACGAGCAGTACTTC

V gene: TRBV5-1
clone size: NA
J gene: TRBJ1-2
D gene: NA
CDR3 protein: CASSAGAPHGYTF
CDR3 DNA: TGCGCCAGCAGCGCTGGGGCGCCCCATGGCTACACCTTC

V gene: TRBV18
clone size: NA
J gene: TRBJ2-5
D gene: NA
CDR3 protein: CASSPDPAPETQYF
CDR3 DNA: TGTGCCAGCTCACCAGACCCAGCTCCGGAGACCCAGTACTTC

V gene: TRBV9
clone size: NA
J gene: TRBJ2-1
D gene: TRBD2
CDR3 protein: CASSVEGSGIAGLFF
CDR3 DNA: TGTGCCAGCAGCGTAGAGGGTTCGGGAATAGCGGGTTTGTTCTTC

V gene: TRBV18
clone size: many
J gene: TRBJ2-5
D gene: TRBD1
CDR3 protein: CASSPNIDRGQETQYF
CDR3 DNA: TGTGCCAGCTCACCGAATATAGACAGGGGCCAAGAGACCCAGTACTTC

V gene: TRBV4-2
clone size: NA
J gene: TRBJ2-3
D gene: TRBD2
CDR3 protein: CASSPTSGSTDTQYF
CDR3 DNA: TGTGCCAGCAGCCCCACTAGCGGGAGCACAGATACGCAGTATTTT

V gene: TRBV7-8
clone size: NA
J gene: TRBJ2-4
D gene: NA
CDR3 protein: CASSATSAKNIQYF
CDR3 DNA: TGTGCCAGCAGCGCAACCTCAGCCAAAAACATTCAGTACTTC

V gene: TRBV5-5
clone size: NA
J gene: TRBJ2-7
D gene: NA
CDR3 protein: CASSRNLDTYEQYF
CDR3 DNA: TGTGCCAGCAGCCGCAATCTTGATACCTACGAGCAGTACTTC

V gene: TRBV5-1
clone size: NA
J gene: TRBJ2-3
D gene: TRBD2
CDR3 protein: CASSPTSGTITDTQYF
CDR3 DNA: TGCGCCAGCAGCCCAACTAGCGGAACGATCACAGATACGCAGTATTTT

V gene: TRBV7-3
clone size: NA
J gene: TRBJ2-2
D gene: TRBD2
CDR3 protein: CASSLNGLAGGAAGELFF
CDR3 DNA: TGTGCCAGCAGCTTAAACGGACTAGCGGGAGGTGCGGCCGGGGAGCTGTTTTTT

V gene: TRBV7-3
clone size: NA
J gene: TRBJ2-1
D gene: NA
CDR3 protein: CASSSGAPYNEQFF
CDR3 DNA: TGTGCCAGCAGCTCAGGAGCCCCCTACAATGAGCAGTTCTTC

V gene: TRBV18
clone size: NA
J gene: TRBJ2-3
D gene: NA
CDR3 protein: CASSPGPTDTQYF
CDR3 DNA: TGTGCCAGCTCACCAGGGCCGACAGATACGCAGTATTTT

V gene: TRBV2
clone size: NA
J gene: TRBJ2-2
D gene: TRBD2
CDR3 protein: CASSYSGRRTGELFF
CDR3 DNA: TGTGCCAGCAGTTATAGCGGGAGACGCACCGGGGAGCTGTTTTTT

V gene: TRBV19
clone size: NA
J gene: TRBJ2-1
D gene: TRBD1
CDR3 protein: CASATGKLYNEQFF
CDR3 DNA: TGTGCCAGCGCGACAGGGAAACTCTACAATGAGCAGTTCTTC

V gene: TRBV6-5
clone size: NA
J gene: TRBJ1-1
D gene: NA
CDR3 protein: CASSSPRLNTEAFF
CDR3 DNA: TGTGCCAGCAGTTCTCCCCGTTTGAACACTGAAGCTTTCTTT

V gene: TRBV14
clone size: NA
J gene: TRBJ1-2
D gene: NA
CDR3 protein: CASSQSPGVLYGYTF
CDR3 DNA: TGTGCCAGCAGCCAATCACCTGGAGTGCTCTATGGCTACACCTTC